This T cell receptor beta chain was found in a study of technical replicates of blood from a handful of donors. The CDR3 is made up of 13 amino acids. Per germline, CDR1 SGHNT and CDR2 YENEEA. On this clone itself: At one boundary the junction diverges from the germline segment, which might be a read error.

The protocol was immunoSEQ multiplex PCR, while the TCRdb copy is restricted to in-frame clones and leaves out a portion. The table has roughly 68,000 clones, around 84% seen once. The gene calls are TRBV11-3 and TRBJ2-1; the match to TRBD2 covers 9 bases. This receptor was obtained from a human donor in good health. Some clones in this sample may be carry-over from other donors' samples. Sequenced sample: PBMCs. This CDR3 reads CASSYRAGGPWIF. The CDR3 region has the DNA TGTGCCAGCAGCTACAGGGCGGGGGGGCCGTGGATCTTC.